The clone carrying this TCR beta chain was seen at least ten times. Its target is not known. Orbital computed tomography and thyroid ultrasound, along with TRAb, serum thyroxine and clinical symptoms, underpinned diagnosis. This sample is part of a study of Graves' ophthalmopathy and Graves' hyperthyroidism. For repertoire sequencing, the TCR beta CDR3 regions were amplified from RNA transcripts. An opening RT-PCR round employed HTBI primers and preceded a second-round multiplex PCR. TCRdb ran MiXCR on the multiplex PCR reads and lists one entry per CDR3 protein. The top ten clones hold roughly 6.9% of a sample with roughly 610,000 distinct CDR3 sequences, about 20% of them seen once. Study-wide results and caveats: At around 65% sensitivity and approximately 78% specificity, the model predicted progression of the ophthalmopathy.

Germline values: CDR1 DFQATT, CDR2 SNEGSKA (reference sequence). Trimming stripped 6 bases from V and 7 bases from J, with 23 bases between. This CDR3 has 15 residues. The clonotype was recovered from a young woman with stable Graves' hyperthyroidism. Some clones in this sample may be carry-over from other donors' samples. Specimen: peripheral blood. This sequence joins TRBV20-1 and TRBJ2-3; D is perhaps TRBD1 or TRBD2 (6 bases each). Written as DNA, the CDR3 is TGCAGTGCAATGGGACAAATAGCGGACAGAAATACGCAGTATTTT. As protein: CSAMGQIADRNTQYF.